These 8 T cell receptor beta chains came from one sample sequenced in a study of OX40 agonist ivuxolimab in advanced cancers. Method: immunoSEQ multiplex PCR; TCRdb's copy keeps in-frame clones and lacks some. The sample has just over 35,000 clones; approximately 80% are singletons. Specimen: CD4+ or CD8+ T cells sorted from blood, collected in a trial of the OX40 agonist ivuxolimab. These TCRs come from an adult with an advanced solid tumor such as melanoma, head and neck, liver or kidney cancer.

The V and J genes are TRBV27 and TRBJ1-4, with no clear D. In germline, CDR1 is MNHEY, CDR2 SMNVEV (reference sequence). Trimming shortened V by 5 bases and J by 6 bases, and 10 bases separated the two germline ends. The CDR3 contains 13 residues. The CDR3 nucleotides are TGTGCCAGCAGTATGGACGGGGATGAAAAACTGTTTTTT. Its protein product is CASSMDGDEKLFF. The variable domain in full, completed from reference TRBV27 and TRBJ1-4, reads EAQVTQNPRYLITVTGKKLTVTCSQNMNHEYMSWYRQDPGLGLRQIYYSMNVEVTDKGDVPEGYKVSRKEKRNFPLILESPSPNQTSLYFCASSMDGDEKLFFGSGTQLSVL.

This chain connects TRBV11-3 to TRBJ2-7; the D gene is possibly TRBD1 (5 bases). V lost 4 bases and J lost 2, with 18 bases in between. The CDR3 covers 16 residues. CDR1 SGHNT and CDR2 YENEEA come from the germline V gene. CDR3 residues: CASSSGITGRAYEQYF. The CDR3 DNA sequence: TGTGCCAGCAGCTCCGGTATAACGGGCAGGGCCTACGAGCAGTACTTC.

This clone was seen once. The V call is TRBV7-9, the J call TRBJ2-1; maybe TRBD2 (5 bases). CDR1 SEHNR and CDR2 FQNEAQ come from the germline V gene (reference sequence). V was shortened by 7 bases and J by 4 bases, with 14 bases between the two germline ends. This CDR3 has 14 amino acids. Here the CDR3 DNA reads TGTGCCAGCATGCGGACTCAGGTTTACAATGAGCAGTTCTTC. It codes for CASMRTQVYNEQFF.

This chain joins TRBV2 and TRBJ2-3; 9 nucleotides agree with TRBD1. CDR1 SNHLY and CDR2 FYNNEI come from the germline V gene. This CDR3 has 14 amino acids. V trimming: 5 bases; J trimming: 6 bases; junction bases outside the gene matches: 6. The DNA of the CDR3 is TGTGCCAGCAGTCTGGGACAGGGACGGGATACGCAGTATTTT. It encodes CASSLGQGRDTQYF.

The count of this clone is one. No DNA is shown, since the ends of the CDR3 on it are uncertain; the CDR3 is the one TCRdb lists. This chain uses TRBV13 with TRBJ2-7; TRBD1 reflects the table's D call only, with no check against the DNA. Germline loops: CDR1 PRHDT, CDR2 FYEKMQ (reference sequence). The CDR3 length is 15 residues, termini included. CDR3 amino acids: CASSFGPGQKYEQYF.

The CDR3 coding sequence is TGTGCCAGCAGCTTGGAGGGCGGGAATAACTATGGCTACACCTTC. This translates into CASSLEGGNNYGYTF. This chain links TRBV5-6 with TRBJ1-2; D gene uncertain. Per germline, CDR1 SGHDT and CDR2 YYEEEE. Between the trimmed V and J ends, which lost 0 bases and 1 base, there was a span of 10 bases. The CDR3 has 15 amino acids.

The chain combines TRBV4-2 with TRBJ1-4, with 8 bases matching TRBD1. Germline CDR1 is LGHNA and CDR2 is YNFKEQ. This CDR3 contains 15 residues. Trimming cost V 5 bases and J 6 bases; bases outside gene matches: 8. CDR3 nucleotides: TGTGCCAGCAGCTTAACCGACAGGGGTGATGAAAAACTGTTTTTT. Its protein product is CASSLTDRGDEKLFF.

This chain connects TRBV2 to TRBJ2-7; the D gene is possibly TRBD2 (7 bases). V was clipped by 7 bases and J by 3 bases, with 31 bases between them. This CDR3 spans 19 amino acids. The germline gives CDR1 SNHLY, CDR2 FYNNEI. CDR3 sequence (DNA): TGTGCCAGCAACATAGGGGGGGAGGGGACCCACCTTTCGTACTACGAGCAGTACTTC. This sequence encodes CASNIGGEGTHLSYYEQYF.